Following are 18 T cell receptor beta chains from one sample sequenced in a study of control samples from healthy donors and cancer patients. TCRdb keeps only in-frame clones here, not all; method: immunoSEQ multiplex PCR. The sample contains over 100,000 clones, around 88% of which appear only once. The specimen was blood. The receptors were gathered from a man between 35 and 55 years old in good health.

This chain uses TRBV5-6 with TRBJ1-1; D gene uncertain. The germline gives CDR1 SGHDT, CDR2 YYEEEE. Deletions cut 1 base from V and 10 bases from J, with 14 bases between. This CDR3 has 13 residues. CDR3 protein: CASSLRAPGPAFF. CDR3 nucleotide sequence: TGTGCCAGCAGCTTGCGGGCCCCAGGACCAGCTTTCTTT.

This clone was observed a few times. The rearrangement links TRBV7-8 to TRBJ1-4; D unclear. CDR3 length equals 14 residues. Trimming took 5 bases from V and 8 from J, leaving 15 bases between them. CDR1 SGHVS and CDR2 FQNEAQ come from the germline V gene. CDR3 sequence: CASSRRTVGEKLFF. The CDR3 DNA reads as TGTGCCAGCAGCCGCAGGACGGTTGGCGAAAAACTGTTTTTT.

The rearrangement joins TRBV6-5 to TRBJ1-2, with D perhaps matching TRBD1 (5 bases). The CDR3 runs 14 residues. V shed 5 bases and J shed 1 base, with 11 bases lying between them. The germline V gene has CDR1 MNHEY and CDR2 SVGAGI. The CDR3, as DNA: TGTGCCAGCAGTCGTGGACAAATTAACTATGGCTACACCTTC. Its protein product is CASSRGQINYGYTF.

CDR3 nucleotides: TGTGCCAGCAGCGCCGGGAGGGAAAACATTCAGTACTTC. The encoded protein is CASSAGRENIQYF. The chain joins TRBV9 to TRBJ2-4; 8 positions match TRBD2. CDR3 length: 13 amino acids. V gave up 3 bases and J gave up 5 bases; unmatched junction bases: 1. Germline CDR1 is SGDLS and CDR2 is YYNGEE.

The chain carries TRBV28 and TRBJ1-2, with D possibly being TRBD1 (6 bases). The CDR3 spans 11 residues. CDR1 and CDR2 from the germline V gene are MDHEN and SYDVKM. V was clipped by 10 bases and J by 8 bases, with 14 bases between them. The CDR3 loop is CATGQLEGYTF. In nucleotides, the CDR3 is TGTGCCACTGGACAGTTGGAGGGCTACACCTTC.

The chain uses TRBV6-4 and TRBJ1-1; D uncertain. The CDR3 loop spans 13 amino acids. In germline, CDR1 is MRHNA, CDR2 SNTAGT. The V end was cut by 2 bases, the J end by 0 bases, with 4 bases between. CDR3 coding DNA: TGTGCCAGCAGTGACAGGGTGAACACTGAAGCTTTCTTT. As protein: CASSDRVNTEAFF.

The CDR3 DNA sequence: TGTGCCAGCAGTGATACAGGGTCTCCCTACGAGCAGTACTTC. Residues: CASSDTGSPYEQYF. J is TRBJ2-7 and V is TRBV2; D may be TRBD1 (6 bases). Trimming removed 3 bases from V and 2 bases from J, with 11 bases in between. Germline lookup yields CDR1 SNHLY and CDR2 FYNNEI. The CDR3 spans 14 residues.

The chain combines TRBV15 with TRBJ1-4; no definite D call. Germline CDR1 and CDR2: LNHNV and YYDKDF (reference sequence). Trimming pared 0 bases from V and 4 bases from J, leaving 6 bases between. This CDR3 is 14 amino acids long. DNA for the CDR3: TGTGCCACCAGCAGAGAGGGAATTAATGAAAAACTGTTTTTT. Protein sequence: CATSREGINEKLFF.

Points on this clone: It is unclear where the CDR3 begins or ends on the DNA, so no DNA is shown, and the CDR3 is as TCRdb lists it. V gene TRBV1 combines with J gene TRBJ2-3; TRBD1 is the table's D call and was not checked against the DNA. TRBV1 has pseudogene status. A total of 16 residues make up the CDR3, ends included. The CDR3 reads CTSSQWVGPGTDTQYF.

The rearrangement joins TRBV7-9 to TRBJ2-7, with D unclear. CDR3 size: 12 residues. Germline CDR1 reads SEHNR; CDR2 reads FQNEAQ (reference sequence). With 5 bases removed from V and 3 bases from J, the gap between germline ends came to 8 bases. DNA of the CDR3: TGTGCCAGCAGCCAGGACGGCTACGAGCAGTACTTC. Translated: CASSQDGYEQYF.

There are a few counts of this clone. The chain is built from TRBV11-3 and TRBJ2-7; TRBD2 is a possible D gene (6 bases). Germline CDR1 and CDR2: SGHNT and YENEEA. This CDR3 contains 15 residues. Between the trimmed V and J ends, which lost 2 bases and 2 bases, there was a span of 13 bases. The CDR3 DNA follows: TGTGCCAGCAGCTTACAAGGGGACTTAGCCTACGAGCAGTACTTC. This gives the protein CASSLQGDLAYEQYF. Drawing the rest from reference TRBV11-3 and TRBJ2-7, the complete variable domain is EAGVVQSPRYKIIEKKQPVAFWCNPISGHNTLYWYLQNLGQGPELLIRYENEEAVDDSQLPKDRFSAERLKGVDSTLKIQPAELGDSAVYLCASSLQGDLAYEQYFGPGTRLTVT.

The chain carries TRBV7-2 and TRBJ1-6, with TRBD1 matching over 9 bases. CDR1 SGHTA and CDR2 FQGNSA come from the germline V gene. V shed 6 bases and J 7 bases; nucleotides not matched to a gene: 16. The CDR3 spans 18 residues. Written as DNA, the CDR3 is TGTGCCAGCAGAACAAACCGGGACAGGGAGGGTTGGAATTCACCCCTCCACTTT. It encodes CASRTNRDREGWNSPLHF.

The chain is built from TRBV2 and TRBJ2-1; possibly TRBD2 for D (5 bases). The CDR3 extends over 15 amino acids. The V and J ends lost 1 base and 2 bases respectively, with 9 bases between them. Germline V lookup: CDR1 SNHLY, CDR2 FYNNEI. CDR3 amino acids: CASSEEASPYNEQFF. CDR3 in DNA: TGTGCCAGCAGTGAAGAAGCTAGCCCCTACAATGAGCAGTTCTTC.

The chain is built from TRBV27 and TRBJ2-7; D call uncertain. CDR3 length equals 14 residues. CDR1 is MNHEY, CDR2 SMNVEV, per germline (reference sequence). Between the trimmed V and J ends, which lost 2 bases and 1 base, there was a span of 9 bases. The CDR3 spells CASSLTSGSYEQYF. CDR3 bases: TGTGCCAGCAGTTTAACCTCCGGGTCCTACGAGCAGTACTTC.

The sample holds one count of this clone. The genes are TRBV7-6 and TRBJ1-1, with D perhaps matching TRBD1 (5 bases). Trimming took off 5 bases at V and 0 bases at J, with 13 bases between the two ends. The CDR3 is 15 amino acids. Germline-derived CDR1 and CDR2 are SGHVS and FNYEAQ. CDR3 sequence: CASSVGQDMNTEAFF. In DNA form, the CDR3 reads TGTGCCAGCAGCGTCGGACAAGACATGAACACTGAAGCTTTCTTT.

CDR3 in DNA: TGTGCCAGCAGGACAGGGGCGGGAGAAAAACTGTTTTTT. It is translated as CASRTGAGEKLFF. V gene TRBV28 combines with J gene TRBJ1-4, with TRBD1 matching 8 bases. The V segment lost 6 bases and the J segment 8 bases; nucleotides outside the gene matches: 5. Germline CDR1 reads MDHEN; CDR2 reads SYDVKM. The CDR3 consists of 13 residues.

V usage is TRBV5-1 and J usage is TRBJ1-2; perhaps TRBD1 as D (5 bases). The CDR3 consists of 14 residues. Germline CDR1 is SGHRS and CDR2 is YFSETQ. With 2 bases removed from V and 4 bases from J, the gap between germline ends came to 12 bases. The CDR3 loop is CASSLAIDSYGYTF. CDR3 DNA: TGCGCCAGCAGCTTAGCGATAGACAGCTATGGCTACACCTTC.

This chain joins TRBV11-2 and TRBJ2-7, with 7 bases aligning to TRBD1. V lost 5 bases, J lost 3 bases, and 7 bases stayed unmatched. CDR1 SGHAT and CDR2 FQNNGV come from the germline V gene. The CDR3 consists of 14 residues. CDR3 nucleotides: TGTGCCAGCAGCACGGGACAGTTAAGCTACGAGCAGTACTTC. Its translation is CASSTGQLSYEQYF.